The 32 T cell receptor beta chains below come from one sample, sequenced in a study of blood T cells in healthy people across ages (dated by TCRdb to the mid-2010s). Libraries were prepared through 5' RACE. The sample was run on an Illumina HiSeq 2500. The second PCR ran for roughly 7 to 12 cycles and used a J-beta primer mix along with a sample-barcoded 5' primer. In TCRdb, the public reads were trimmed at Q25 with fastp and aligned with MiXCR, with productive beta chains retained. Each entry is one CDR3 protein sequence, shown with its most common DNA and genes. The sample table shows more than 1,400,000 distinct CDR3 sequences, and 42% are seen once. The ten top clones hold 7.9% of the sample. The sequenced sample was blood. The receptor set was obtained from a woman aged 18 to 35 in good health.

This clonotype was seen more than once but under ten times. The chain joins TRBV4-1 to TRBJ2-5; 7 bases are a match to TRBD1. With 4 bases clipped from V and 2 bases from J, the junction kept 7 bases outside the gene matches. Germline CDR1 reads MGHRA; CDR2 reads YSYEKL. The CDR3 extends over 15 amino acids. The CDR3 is CASSPWDRQQETQYF. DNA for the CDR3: TGCGCCAGCAGCCCGTGGGACAGACAACAAGAGACCCAGTACTTC.

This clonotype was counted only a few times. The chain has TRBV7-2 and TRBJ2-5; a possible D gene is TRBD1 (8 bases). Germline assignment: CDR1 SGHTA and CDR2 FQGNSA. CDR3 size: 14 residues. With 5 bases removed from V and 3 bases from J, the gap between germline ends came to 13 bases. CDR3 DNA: TGTGCCAGCAGCCTACAGGGGGGGAAAGAGACCCAGTACTTC. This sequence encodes CASSLQGGKETQYF.

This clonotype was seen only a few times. The DNA of the CDR3 is TGTGCCAGCAGTACATTTGGACAGGCCTCCTACGAGCAGTACTTC. It encodes CASSTFGQASYEQYF. This chain connects TRBV28 to TRBJ2-7, with 7 bases that match TRBD1. J was trimmed by 0 bases and V by 5 bases; bases with no gene match: 7. The CDR3 is made up of 15 amino acids. The germline gives CDR1 MDHEN, CDR2 SYDVKM.

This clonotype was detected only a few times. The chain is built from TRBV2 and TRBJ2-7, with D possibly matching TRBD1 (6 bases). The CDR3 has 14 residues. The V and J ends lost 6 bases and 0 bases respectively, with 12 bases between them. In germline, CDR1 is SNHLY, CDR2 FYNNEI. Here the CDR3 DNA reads TGTGCCAGCAGCGGACAGTCGAGCTCCTACGAGCAGTACTTC. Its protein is CASSGQSSSYEQYF.

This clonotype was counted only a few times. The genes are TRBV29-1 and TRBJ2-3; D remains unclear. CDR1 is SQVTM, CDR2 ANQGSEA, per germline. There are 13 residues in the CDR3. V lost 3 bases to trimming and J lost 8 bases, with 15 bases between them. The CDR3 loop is CSVDSSPSGTQYF. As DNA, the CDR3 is TGCAGCGTTGATAGCTCTCCCTCGGGTACGCAGTATTTT.

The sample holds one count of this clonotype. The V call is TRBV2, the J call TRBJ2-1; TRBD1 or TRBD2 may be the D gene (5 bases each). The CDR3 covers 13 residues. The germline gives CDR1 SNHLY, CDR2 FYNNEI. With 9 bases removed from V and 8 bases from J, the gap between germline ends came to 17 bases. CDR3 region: CASPGGVRDEQFF. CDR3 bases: TGTGCCAGTCCTGGGGGAGTACGGGATGAGCAGTTCTTC.

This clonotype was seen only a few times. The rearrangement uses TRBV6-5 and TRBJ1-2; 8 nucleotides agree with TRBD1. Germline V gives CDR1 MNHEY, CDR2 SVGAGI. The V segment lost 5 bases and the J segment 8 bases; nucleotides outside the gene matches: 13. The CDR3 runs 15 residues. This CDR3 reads CASSPQGVESRGYTF. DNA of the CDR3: TGTGCCAGCAGTCCACAGGGGGTAGAGTCTCGAGGCTACACCTTC.

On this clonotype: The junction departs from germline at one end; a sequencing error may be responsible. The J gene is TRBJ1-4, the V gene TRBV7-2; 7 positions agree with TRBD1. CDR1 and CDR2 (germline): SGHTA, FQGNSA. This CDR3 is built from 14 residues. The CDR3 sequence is CASSLGQINEELFF. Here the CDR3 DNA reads TGTGCCAGCAGCTTGGGACAGATTAATGAAGAACTGTTTTTT.

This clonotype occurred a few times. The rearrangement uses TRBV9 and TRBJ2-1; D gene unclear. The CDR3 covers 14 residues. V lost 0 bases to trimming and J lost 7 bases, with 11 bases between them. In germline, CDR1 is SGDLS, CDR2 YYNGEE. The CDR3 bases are TGTGCCAGCAGCGTAGTGTCGGGTGGAAATGAGCAGTTCTTC. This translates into CASSVVSGGNEQFF.

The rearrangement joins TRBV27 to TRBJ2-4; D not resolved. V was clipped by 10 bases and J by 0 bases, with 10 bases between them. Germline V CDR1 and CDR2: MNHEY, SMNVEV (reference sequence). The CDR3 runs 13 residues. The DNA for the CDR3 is TGTGCCATTGAGGATCCAGCCAAAAACATTCAGTACTTC. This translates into CAIEDPAKNIQYF.

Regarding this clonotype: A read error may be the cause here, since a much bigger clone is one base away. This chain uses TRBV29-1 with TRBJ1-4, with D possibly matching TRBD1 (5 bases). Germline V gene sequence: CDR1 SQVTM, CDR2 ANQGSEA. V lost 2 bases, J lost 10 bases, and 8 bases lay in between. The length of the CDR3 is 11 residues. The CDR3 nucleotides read TGCAGCGTTGAAAGGGGCGGAAAACTGTTTTTT. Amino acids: CSVERGGKLFF.

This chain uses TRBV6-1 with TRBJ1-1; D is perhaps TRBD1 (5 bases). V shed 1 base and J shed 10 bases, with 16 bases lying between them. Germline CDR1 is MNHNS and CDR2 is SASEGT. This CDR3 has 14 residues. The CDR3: CASSEGWEGWLAFF. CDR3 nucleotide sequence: TGTGCCAGCAGTGAAGGATGGGAGGGGTGGTTAGCTTTCTTT.

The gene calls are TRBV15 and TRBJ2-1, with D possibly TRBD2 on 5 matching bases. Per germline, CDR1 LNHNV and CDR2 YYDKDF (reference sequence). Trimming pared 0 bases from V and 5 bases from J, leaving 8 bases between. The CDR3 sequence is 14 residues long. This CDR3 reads CATSRDMRDNEQFF. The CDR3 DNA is TGTGCCACCAGCAGAGATATGAGGGACAATGAGCAGTTCTTC.

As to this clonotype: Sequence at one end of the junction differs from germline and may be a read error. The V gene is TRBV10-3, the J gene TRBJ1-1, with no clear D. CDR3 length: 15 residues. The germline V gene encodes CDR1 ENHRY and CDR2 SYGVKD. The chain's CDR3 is CVISESRTRNTEAFF. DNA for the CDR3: TGTGTCATCAGTGAGTCGAGAACAAGGAACACTGAAGCTTTCTTT.

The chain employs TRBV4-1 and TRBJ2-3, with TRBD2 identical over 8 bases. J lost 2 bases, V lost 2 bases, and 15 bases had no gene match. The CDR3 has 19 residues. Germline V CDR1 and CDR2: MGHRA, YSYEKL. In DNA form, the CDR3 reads TGCGCCAGCAGCCAATCTGGTCCATGGACTAGCAGACCCACAGATACGCAGTATTTT. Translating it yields CASSQSGPWTSRPTDTQYF.

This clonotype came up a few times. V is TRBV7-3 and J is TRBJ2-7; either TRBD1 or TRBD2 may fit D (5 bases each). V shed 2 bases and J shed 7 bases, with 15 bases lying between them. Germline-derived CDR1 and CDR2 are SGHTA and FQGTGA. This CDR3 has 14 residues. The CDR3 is CASSLQPGSGEQYF. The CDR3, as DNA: TGTGCCAGCAGCTTACAGCCGGGGTCAGGGGAGCAGTACTTC.

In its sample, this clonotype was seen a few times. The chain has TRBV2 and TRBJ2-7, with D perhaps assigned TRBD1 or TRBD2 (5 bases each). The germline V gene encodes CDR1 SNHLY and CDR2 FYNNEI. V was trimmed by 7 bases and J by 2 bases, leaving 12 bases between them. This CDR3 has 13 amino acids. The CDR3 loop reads CASTHGTAYEQYF. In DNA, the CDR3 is TGTGCCAGCACCCACGGGACCGCCTACGAGCAGTACTTC.

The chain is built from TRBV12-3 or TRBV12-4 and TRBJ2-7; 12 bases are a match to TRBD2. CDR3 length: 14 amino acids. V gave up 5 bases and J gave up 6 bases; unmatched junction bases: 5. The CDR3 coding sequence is TGTGCCAGCAGTGGGGCTAGCGGGAGGGGCGAGCAGTACTTC. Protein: CASSGASGRGEQYF.

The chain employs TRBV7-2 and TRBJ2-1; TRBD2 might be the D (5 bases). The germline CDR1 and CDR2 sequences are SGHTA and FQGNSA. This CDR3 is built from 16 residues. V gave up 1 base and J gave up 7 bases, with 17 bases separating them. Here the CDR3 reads CASSLGGVGVGNEQFF. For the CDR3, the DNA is TGTGCCAGCAGCTTAGGGGGTGTGGGAGTAGGAAATGAGCAGTTCTTC.

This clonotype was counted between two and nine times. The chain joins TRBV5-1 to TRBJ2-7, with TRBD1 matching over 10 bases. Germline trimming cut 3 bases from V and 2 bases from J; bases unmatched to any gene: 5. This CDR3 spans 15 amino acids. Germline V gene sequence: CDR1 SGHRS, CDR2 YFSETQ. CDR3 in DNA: TGCGCCAGCAGCTCCGGGACAGGGGCTACCTACGAGCAGTACTTC. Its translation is CASSSGTGATYEQYF.

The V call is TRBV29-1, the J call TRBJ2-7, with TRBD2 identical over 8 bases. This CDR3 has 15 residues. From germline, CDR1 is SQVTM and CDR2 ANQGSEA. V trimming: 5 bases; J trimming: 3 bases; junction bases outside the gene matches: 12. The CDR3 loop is CSVIASGGGSYEQYF. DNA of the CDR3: TGCAGCGTTATAGCGTCGGGAGGGGGTAGCTACGAGCAGTACTTC.

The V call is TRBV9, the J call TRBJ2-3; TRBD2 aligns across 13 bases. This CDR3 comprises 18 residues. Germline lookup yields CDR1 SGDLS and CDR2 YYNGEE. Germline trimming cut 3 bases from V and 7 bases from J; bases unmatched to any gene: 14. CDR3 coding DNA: TGTGCCAGCAGCGCCCGGACTAGCGGGAGTATGATAGGAAATACGCAGTATTTT. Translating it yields CASSARTSGSMIGNTQYF.

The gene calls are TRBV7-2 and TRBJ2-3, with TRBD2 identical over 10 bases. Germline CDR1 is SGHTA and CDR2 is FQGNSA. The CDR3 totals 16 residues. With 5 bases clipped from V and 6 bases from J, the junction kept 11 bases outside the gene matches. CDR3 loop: CASSTPLSGRGDTQYF. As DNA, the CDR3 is TGTGCCAGCAGCACCCCTCTGAGCGGGAGGGGGGATACGCAGTATTTT.

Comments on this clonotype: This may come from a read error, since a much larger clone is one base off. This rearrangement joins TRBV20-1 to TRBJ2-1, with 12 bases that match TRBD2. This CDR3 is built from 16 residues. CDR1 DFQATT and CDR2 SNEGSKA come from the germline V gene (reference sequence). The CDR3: CSVRTTSGRVGYEQFF. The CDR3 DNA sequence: TGCAGTGTTAGAACGACTAGCGGGAGAGTCGGCTATGAGCAGTTCTTC.

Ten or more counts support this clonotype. Here the CDR3 reads CASSLTSVYNEQFF. In nucleotides, the CDR3 is TGTGCCAGCAGCTTAACTAGCGTCTACAATGAGCAGTTCTTC. The chain is built from TRBV7-9 and TRBJ2-1; 7 nucleotides agree with TRBD2. V dropped 2 bases and J dropped 3; count of bases not matched to a gene: 1. The CDR3 is made up of 14 amino acids. The germline V gene has CDR1 SEHNR and CDR2 FQNEAQ (reference sequence). The variable domain in full, with the rest retrieved from reference TRBV7-9 and TRBJ2-1, is DTGVSQNPRHKITKRGQNVTFRCDPISEHNRLYWYRQTLGQGPEFLTYFQNEAQLEKSRLLSDRFSAERPKGSFSTLEIQRTEQGDSAMYLCASSLTSVYNEQFFGPGTRLTVL.

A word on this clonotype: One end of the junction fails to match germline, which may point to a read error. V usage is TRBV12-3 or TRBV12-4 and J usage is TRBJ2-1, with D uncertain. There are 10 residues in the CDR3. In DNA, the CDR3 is TGTGCCAGCCGTTACAAGGAGCAGTTCTTC. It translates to CASRYKEQFF.

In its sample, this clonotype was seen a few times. DNA for the CDR3: TGCAGTGCTAGAGATCGACAAGGCTACACCTTC. This sequence encodes CSARDRQGYTF. This chain links TRBV20-1 with TRBJ1-2, with unresolved D. This CDR3 region has 11 residues. V was shortened by 0 bases and J by 8 bases, with 7 bases between the two germline ends. The germline gives CDR1 DFQATT, CDR2 SNEGSKA (reference sequence).

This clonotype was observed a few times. CDR3 protein: CASSLGKLKPYEQYF. Written as DNA, the CDR3 is TGTGCCAGCAGCCTCGGTAAGCTCAAGCCCTACGAGCAGTACTTC. The chain uses TRBV7-2 and TRBJ2-7; D not certain. V gave up 5 bases and J gave up 2 bases, with 16 bases separating them. The CDR3 runs to 15 residues. The germline gives CDR1 SGHTA, CDR2 FQGNSA.

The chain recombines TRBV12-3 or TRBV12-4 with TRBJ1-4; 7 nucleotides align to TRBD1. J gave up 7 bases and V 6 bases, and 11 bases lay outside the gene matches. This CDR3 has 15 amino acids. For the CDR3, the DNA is TGTGCCAGCAGGATGACAGGGACGCGGCGTGAAAAACTGTTTTTT. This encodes CASRMTGTRREKLFF.

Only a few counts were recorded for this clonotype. This chain's CDR3 is CASRDRAIKNYGYTF. The CDR3 DNA follows: TGTGCCAGCCGGGACAGGGCGATAAAGAACTATGGCTACACCTTC. The chain combines TRBV27 with TRBJ1-2; 9 bases line up with TRBD1. V lost 8 bases, J lost 2 bases, and 9 bases stayed unmatched. The CDR3 sequence is 15 residues long. From germline, CDR1 is MNHEY and CDR2 SMNVEV (reference sequence).

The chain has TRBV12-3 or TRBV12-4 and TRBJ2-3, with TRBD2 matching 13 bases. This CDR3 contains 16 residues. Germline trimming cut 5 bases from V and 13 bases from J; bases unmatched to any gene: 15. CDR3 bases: TGTGCCAGCAGTCCCCCCGGACTAGCGGGAGTAGATATGGAGTATTTT. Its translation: CASSPPGLAGVDMEYF.

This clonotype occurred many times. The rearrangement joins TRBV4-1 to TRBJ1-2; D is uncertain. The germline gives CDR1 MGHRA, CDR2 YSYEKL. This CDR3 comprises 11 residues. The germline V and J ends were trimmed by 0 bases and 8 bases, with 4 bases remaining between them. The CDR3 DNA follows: TGCGCCAGCAGCCAAGATGGAGGCTACACCTTC. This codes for CASSQDGGYTF.